This T cell receptor (beta chain) was recorded in a study of blood T cell repertoires in COVID-19. On the study more broadly: Samples of COVID-19 (acute and convalescent) were obtained from the United States, Italy and Spain. Sample material is recorded as cDNA or gDNA derived from T cells, B-cell-depleted T cells, or PBMCs.

Participant-reported clinical history was the basis for cohort assignment. Per the study methods: Using reference gene primer amplification, nucleated cell counts were estimated. The protocol was immunoSEQ multiplex PCR, while the TCRdb copy is restricted to in-frame clones and leaves out a portion. V and J calls and clone size are given by that table; D and trimming were obtained from the DNA. The table records approximately 500,000 clones, around 89% of them present only once. The length of the CDR3 is 16 residues. In germline, CDR1 is SGHVS, CDR2 FNYEAQ. The V gene end was trimmed by 4 bases and the J gene end by 10 bases; junction bases not matched to a gene: 14.

The chain has TRBV7-6 and TRBJ2-1; 9 bases are a match to TRBD2. The sequenced sample consisted of PBMCs or T cells enriched from blood (not recorded which). This TCR derives from a woman aged 40-49 years who had recovered from COVID-19. The CDR3 loop is CASSSPAGGDAREQFF. In nucleotides, the CDR3 is TGTGCCAGCAGCTCTCCGGCGGGAGGGGATGCGAGGGAGCAGTTCTTC.